This TCR beta chain was documented in a study of blood T cells in healthy people across ages. Trimming removed 10 bases at V and 4 bases at J, with 23 bases between. The germline V gene has CDR1 MNHEY and CDR2 SVGAGI. The CDR3 spans 15 residues. This clonotype has ten or more counts. Together with a sample-barcoded 5' primer, a J-beta primer mix was included in a second PCR lasting about 6 to 11 cycles. MiXCR was run by TCRdb on the 5' RACE reads, yielding one entry per CDR3 protein. The sample lists roughly 640,000 distinct CDR3 sequences, about 30% occurring once. Source material: blood. The rearrangement uses TRBV6-5 and TRBJ2-7; unclear D gene. The sequence derives from an elderly woman in good health. CDR3 bases: TGTGCCACCTCCCCTGCCCAACAGATCAATTACGAGCAGTACTTC. As protein: CATSPAQQINYEQYF.